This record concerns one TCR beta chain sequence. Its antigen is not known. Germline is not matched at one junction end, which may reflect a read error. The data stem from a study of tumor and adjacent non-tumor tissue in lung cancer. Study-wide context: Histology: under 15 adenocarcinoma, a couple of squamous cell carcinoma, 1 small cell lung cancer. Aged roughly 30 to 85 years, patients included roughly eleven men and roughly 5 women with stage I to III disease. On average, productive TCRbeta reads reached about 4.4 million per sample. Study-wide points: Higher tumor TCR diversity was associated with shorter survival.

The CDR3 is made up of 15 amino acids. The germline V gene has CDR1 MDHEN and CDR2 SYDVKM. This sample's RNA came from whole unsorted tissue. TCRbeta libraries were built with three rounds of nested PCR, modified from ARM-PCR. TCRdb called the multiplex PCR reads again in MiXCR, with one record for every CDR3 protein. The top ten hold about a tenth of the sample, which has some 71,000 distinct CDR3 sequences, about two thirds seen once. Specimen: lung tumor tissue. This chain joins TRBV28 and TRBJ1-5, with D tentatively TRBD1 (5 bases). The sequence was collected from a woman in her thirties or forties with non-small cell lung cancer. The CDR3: CTSSHDSISNQPQHF. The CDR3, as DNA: TGTACCAGCAGTCACGACAGTATTAGCAATCAGCCCCAGCATTTC.